This entry concerns a single T cell receptor (beta chain). Its binding antigen is unknown. This sample is part of a study of T cells expressing NK-cell markers (dated by TCRdb to between 2020 and 2021). Background for the entire study: Three sorted T-cell subsets (CD3+CD56+NKG2C+, CD3+CD56+NKG2C- and CD3+CD56-NKG2C+) from under ten donors had their TCR beta-chain repertoires profiled. Illumina HiSeq 2000/2500, MiSeq or NextSeq was used to sequence libraries as 2 x 150 bp reads. Of the eight sequenced donors, seven were found to be HCMV-seropositive and one was found to be HCMV-seronegative. The study sequenced eight donors, all healthy volunteers chosen at random: three men and five women.

Beyond this particular receptor, the publication reports: In five to seven donors, the dominant CD3+CD56+NKG2C+ clonotypes were among the top 10 CD8+ clonotypes and accounted for about 1.0-7.5% of CD8+ T cells. Whether the expanded NKG2C-expressing T cell clones were specific for HCMV antigens remained unclear. Those dominant clonotypes were again the most abundant among CD3+CD56-NKG2C+ cells in a handful of donors, at about 28.3-60.1%.

TCRdb records Illumina HiSeq 2000 as the sequencer. TCR beta cDNA libraries were prepared using 5'RACE template switching, which introduced a universal primer site and unique molecular identifiers. cDNA synthesis was primed from the TCR beta constant segment, followed by two successive PCR amplification steps. The paper's data handling went like this. Reads were demultiplexed and grouped by UMI with MIGEC, and clonotypes were assembled and quantified with MiTCR. To remove erroneous sequences, TCR cDNA sequences were retained only when supported by two or more reads. The tcR package was used for downstream repertoire analysis, and clonotypes were matched across fractions by CDR3 nucleotide sequence plus V segment. VDJmatch was used to annotate antigen specificity against VDJdb, with one amino acid substitution allowed in CDR3. The reads were reprocessed in TCRdb, with one entry per CDR3 protein sequence and no accompanying DNA. TCRdb's processing, not the study's, gives the V and J calls here. In this sample's table one finds approximately 550,000 distinct CDR3 sequences. The biggest ten clones account for approximately 3.6% of the sample.

From the cysteine through the phenylalanine, the CDR3 covers 13 amino acids. The protein alone is recorded here. HCMV-specific IgG was detected in serum with a commercial ELISA kit to determine HCMV serostatus. Peripheral blood mononuclear cells were isolated from blood by Ficoll density gradient centrifugation. The V and J genes are TRBV12-3 or TRBV12-4 and TRBJ1-2; with no DNA, the TCRdb D assignment of TRBD1 cannot be verified. The TCR was taken from a young man in good health. Donor details come from another sample of the same person, matched by shared clones. The source material was blood T cells: a sorted CD56 or NKG2C T cell subset, CD4+ or CD8+ T cells, or bulk PBMC T cells (not recorded which). The CDR3: CASSSGQGDGYTF.